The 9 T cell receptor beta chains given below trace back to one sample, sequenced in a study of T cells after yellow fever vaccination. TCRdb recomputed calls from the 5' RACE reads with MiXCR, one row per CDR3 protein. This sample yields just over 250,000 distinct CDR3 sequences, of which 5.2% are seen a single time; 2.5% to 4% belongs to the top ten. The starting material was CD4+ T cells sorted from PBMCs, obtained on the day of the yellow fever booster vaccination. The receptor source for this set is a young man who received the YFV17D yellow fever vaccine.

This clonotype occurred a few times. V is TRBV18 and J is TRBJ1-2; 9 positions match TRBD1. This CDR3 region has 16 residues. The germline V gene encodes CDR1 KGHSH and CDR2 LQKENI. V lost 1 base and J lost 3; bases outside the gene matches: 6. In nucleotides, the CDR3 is TGTGCCAGCTCACCACGACCTCGGGACAGGGACTATGGCTACACCTTC. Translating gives CASSPRPRDRDYGYTF.

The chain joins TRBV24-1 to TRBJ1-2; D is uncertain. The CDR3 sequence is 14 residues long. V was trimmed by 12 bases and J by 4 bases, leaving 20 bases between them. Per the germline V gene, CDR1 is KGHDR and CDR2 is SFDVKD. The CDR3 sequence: CAPAAVFQSYGYTF. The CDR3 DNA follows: TGTGCCCCGGCCGCCGTCTTCCAGTCCTATGGCTACACCTTC.

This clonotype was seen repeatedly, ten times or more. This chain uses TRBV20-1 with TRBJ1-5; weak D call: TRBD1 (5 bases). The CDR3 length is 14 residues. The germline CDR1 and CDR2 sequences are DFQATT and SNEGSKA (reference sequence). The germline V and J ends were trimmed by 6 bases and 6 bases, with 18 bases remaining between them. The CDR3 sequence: CSASGTVMSQPQHF. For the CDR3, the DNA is TGCAGTGCCTCTGGGACCGTGATGAGTCAGCCCCAGCATTTT.

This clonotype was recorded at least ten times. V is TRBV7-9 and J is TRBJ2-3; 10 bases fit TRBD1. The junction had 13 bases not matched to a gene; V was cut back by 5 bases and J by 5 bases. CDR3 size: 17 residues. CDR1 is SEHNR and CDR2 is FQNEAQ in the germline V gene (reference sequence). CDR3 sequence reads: CASSAGTGALWGDTQYF. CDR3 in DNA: TGTGCCAGCAGCGCCGGGACAGGGGCCCTATGGGGAGATACGCAGTATTTT.

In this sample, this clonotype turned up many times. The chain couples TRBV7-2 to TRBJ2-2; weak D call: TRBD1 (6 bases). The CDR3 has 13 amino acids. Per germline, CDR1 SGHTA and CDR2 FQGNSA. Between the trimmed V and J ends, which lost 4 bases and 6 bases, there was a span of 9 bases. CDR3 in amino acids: CASSSQGAGELFF. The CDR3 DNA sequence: TGTGCCAGCAGCTCACAGGGTGCCGGGGAGCTGTTTTTT.

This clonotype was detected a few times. CDR3 sequence: CASSEYGGAYEQYV. The CDR3 DNA follows: TGTGCCAGCAGTGAATACGGGGGGGCCTACGAGCAGTACGTC. This chain connects TRBV2 to TRBJ2-7; 8 positions agree with TRBD2. V lost 2 bases to trimming and J lost 2 bases; unmatched junction nucleotides: 2. The CDR3 runs 14 residues. Germline loops: CDR1 SNHLY, CDR2 FYNNEI.

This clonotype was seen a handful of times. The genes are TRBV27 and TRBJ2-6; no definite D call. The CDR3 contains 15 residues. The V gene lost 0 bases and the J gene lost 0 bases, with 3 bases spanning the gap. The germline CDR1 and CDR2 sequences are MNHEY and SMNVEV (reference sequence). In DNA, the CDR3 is TGTGCCAGCAGTTTATCGGCCTCTGGGGCCAACGTCCTGACTTTC. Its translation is CASSLSASGANVLTF. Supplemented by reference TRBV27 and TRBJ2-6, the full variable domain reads EAQVTQNPRYLITVTGKKLTVTCSQNMNHEYMSWYRQDPGLGLRQIYYSMNVEVTDKGDVPEGYKVSRKEKRNFPLILESPSPNQTSLYFCASSLSASGANVLTFGAGSRLTVL.

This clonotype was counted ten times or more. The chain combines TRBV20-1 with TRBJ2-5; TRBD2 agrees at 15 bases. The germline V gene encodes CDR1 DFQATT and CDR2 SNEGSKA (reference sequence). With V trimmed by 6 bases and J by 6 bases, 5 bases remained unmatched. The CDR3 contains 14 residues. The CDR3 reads CSAWTSGGDQTQYF. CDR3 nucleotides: TGCAGTGCGTGGACTAGCGGGGGGGACCAGACCCAGTACTTC.

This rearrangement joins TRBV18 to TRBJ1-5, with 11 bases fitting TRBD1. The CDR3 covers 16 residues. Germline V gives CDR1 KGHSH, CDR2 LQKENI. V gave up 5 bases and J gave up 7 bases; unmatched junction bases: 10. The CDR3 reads CASSGTGGRFDQPQHF. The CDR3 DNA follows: TGTGCCAGCTCAGGGACAGGGGGTCGTTTCGACCAGCCCCAGCATTTT.